The present TCR beta chain was sequenced within a study of graft-versus-host responses after intestinal transplantation. Across the whole study: Transplants given to recipients were multivisceral, liver-intestinal, or isolated intestinal. Recipients uniformly received anti-thymocyte globulin induction, followed by tacrolimus and steroids for around 3 years.

Irradiated, violet-dye-labeled stimulators (approximately 200,000) were plated alongside approximately 200,000 CFSE-labeled responders. The protocol was immunoSEQ multiplex PCR, while the TCRdb copy is restricted to in-frame clones and leaves out a portion. The sample contains tens of thousands of clones, 30% to 40% of which appear only once. This clone ranks as medium-sized (0.01 to 0.1%). Trimming removed 0 bases at V and 8 bases at J, with 10 bases between. From germline, CDR1 is MNHEY and CDR2 SVGAGI. The CDR3 is made up of 14 amino acids. Specimen: alloreactive CD8+ T cells from a mixed lymphocyte reaction culture, collected before intestinal transplant. Documented subset: CFSE-low proliferating T cells sorted from approximately six-day pre-transplant mixed lymphocyte reaction (GvH or HvG direction). The TCR sequence derives from a human patient who received an intestinal transplant. The chain is built from TRBV6-5 and TRBJ1-4; the D gene is possibly TRBD1 (5 bases). DNA for the CDR3: TGTGCCAGCAGTTACTCGGGGGTTGGAGAAAAACTGTTTTTT. It translates to CASSYSGVGEKLFF.